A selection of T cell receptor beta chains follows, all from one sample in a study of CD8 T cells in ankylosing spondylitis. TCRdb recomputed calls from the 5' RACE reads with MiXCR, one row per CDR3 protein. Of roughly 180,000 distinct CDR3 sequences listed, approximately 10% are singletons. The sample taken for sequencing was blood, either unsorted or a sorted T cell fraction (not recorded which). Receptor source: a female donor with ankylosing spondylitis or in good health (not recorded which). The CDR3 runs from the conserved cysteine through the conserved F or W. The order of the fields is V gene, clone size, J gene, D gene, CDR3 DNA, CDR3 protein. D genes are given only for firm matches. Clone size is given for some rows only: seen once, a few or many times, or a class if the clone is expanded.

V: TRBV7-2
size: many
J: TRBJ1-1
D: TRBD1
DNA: TGTGCCAGCAGCCCAATGAACAGGGGCCCTGAAGCTTTCTTT
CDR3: CASSPMNRGPEAFF

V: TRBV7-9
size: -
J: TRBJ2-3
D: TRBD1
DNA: TGTGCCAGCAGCCCCGGGACAGGGAAGTCGAGTTTC
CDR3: CASSPGTGKSSF

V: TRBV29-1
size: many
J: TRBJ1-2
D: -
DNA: TGCAGCGCGCTGGACATTAACTATGGCTACACCTTC
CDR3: CSALDINYGYTF

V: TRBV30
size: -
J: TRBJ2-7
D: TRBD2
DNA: TGTGCCTGGAGTGGAGGAATAGCGGGGTCACAGCAGTACTTC
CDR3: CAWSGGIAGSQQYF

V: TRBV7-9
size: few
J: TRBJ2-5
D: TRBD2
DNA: TGTGCCAGTGCTTGGTTACTAGCGGGAGCCCAAGAGACCCAGTACTTC
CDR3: CASAWLLAGAQETQYF

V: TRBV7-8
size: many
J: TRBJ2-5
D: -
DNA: TGTGCCAGCATCCCAGGCCTAGAAGAGACCCAGTACTTC
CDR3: CASIPGLEETQYF

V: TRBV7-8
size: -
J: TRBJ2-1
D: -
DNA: TGTGCCAGCAGCTTAGAGGGCCTTAACCCTTACAATGAGCAGTTCTTC
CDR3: CASSLEGLNPYNEQFF

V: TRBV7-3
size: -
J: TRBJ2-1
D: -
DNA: TGTGCCAGCAGCCCCGAGGGAAGCTCCTACAATGAGCAGTTCTTC
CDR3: CASSPEGSSYNEQFF

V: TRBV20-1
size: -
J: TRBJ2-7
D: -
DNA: TGCAGTGCTCTCCCGGAAGGGGCCTACGAGCAGTACTTC
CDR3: CSALPEGAYEQYF

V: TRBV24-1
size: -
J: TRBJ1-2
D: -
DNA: TGTGCCACCAGTGATTTTCGGGGAGGAAGCTACACCTTC
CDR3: CATSDFRGGSYTF

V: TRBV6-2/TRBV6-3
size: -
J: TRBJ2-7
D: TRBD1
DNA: TGTGCCAGCAGTTACCAGGACAGGGGGCATGGTGAGCAGTACTTC
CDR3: CASSYQDRGHGEQYF

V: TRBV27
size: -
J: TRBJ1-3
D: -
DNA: TGTGCCAGCAGACCAGGGACTTCTGGAAACACCATATATTTT
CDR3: CASRPGTSGNTIYF

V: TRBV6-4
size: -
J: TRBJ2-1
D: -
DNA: TGTGCCAGCAGTGAACCGCGGTCTGGGGGCAATGAGCAGTTCTTC
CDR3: CASSEPRSGGNEQFF

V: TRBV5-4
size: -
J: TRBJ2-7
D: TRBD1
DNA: TGTGCCAGCAGCTTGCGGACAGGCTTCTACGAGCAGTACTTC
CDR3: CASSLRTGFYEQYF

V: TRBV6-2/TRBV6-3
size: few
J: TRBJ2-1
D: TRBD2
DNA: TGTGCCAGCAGCCAGCGACTAGCAGTTATACTAGAGAGCTCCTACAATGAGCAGTTCTTC
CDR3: CASSQRLAVILESSYNEQFF

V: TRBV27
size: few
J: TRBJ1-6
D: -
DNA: TGTGCCAGCAGTCTATCCCGGTCCAATTCACCCCTCCACTTT
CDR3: CASSLSRSNSPLHF

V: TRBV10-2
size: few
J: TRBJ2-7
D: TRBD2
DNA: TGCGCCAGCAGCGGACTAGCGGGAGAATACGAGCAGTACTTC
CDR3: CASSGLAGEYEQYF